This TCR delta chain was documented in a study of Vδ1+ human thymocytes. Study-wide results and limits: Despite high sort purity, roughly a fifth of thymic T cell receptor delta sequences were Vdelta2. Thymic TRG and TRD repertoires appeared highly polyclonal.

This clone turned up a few times. Its antigen remains unidentified. Sequences come from RNA converted to cDNA by reverse transcription. The CDR3 regions were amplified by multiplex PCR from V-gene primers to a constant-region primer. TCRdb fed the multiplex PCR reads to CATT. Of roughly 50,000 delta-chain clones listed, about 15% were seen once; the top ten hold approximately 0.5%. V gave up 2 bases and J gave up 0 bases; unmatched junction bases: 12. The CDR3 extends over 18 amino acids. Germline CDR1 reads TSWWSYY; CDR2 reads QGS. The sample was Vdelta1+ gamma-delta thymocytes from the thymus. Subset here: FACS-sorted CD3+ TCRalphabeta- TCRVdelta1+ TCRVdelta2- thymocytes. The rearrangement joins TRDV1 to TRDJ1; TRDD3 matches 7 bases. This TCR was sampled from a boy in the first two years of life who had congenital heart surgery. The CDR3 protein is CALGEARLGIGNTDKLIF. In DNA form, the CDR3 reads TGTGCTCTTGGGGAAGCCAGACTGGGGATAGGAAACACCGATAAACTCATCTTT.